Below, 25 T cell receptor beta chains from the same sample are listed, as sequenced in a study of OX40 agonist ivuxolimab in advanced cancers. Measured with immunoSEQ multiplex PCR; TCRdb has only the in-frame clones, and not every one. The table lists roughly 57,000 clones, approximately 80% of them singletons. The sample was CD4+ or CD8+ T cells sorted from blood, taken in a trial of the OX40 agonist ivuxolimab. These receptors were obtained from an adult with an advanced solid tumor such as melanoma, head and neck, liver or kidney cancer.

CDR3: CASSLALAENTDTQYF. In DNA, the CDR3 is TGCGCCAGCAGCTTGGCCCTAGCGGAGAACACAGATACGCAGTATTTT. The chain is built from TRBV5-1 and TRBJ2-3; 7 bases are a match to TRBD2. The CDR3 consists of 16 residues. V shed 0 bases and J 2 bases; nucleotides not matched to a gene: 6. Germline CDR1 is SGHRS and CDR2 is YFSETQ.

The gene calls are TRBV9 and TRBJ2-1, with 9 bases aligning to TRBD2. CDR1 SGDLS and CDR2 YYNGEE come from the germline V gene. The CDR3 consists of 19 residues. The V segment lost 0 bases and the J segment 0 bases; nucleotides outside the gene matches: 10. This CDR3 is CASSVVPSGGPGSYNEQFF. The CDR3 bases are TGTGCCAGCAGCGTAGTCCCCAGCGGGGGGCCCGGCTCCTACAATGAGCAGTTCTTC.

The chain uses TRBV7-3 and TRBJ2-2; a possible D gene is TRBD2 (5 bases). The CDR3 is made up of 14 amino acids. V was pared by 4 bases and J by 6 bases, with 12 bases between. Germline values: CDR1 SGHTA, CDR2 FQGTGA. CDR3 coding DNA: TGTGCCAGCAGCTCTCCTAGCCCCGCCGGGGAGCTGTTTTTT. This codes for CASSSPSPAGELFF.

CDR3 sequence (DNA): TGTGCCAGCAGTCCCCAGGAGGGTAGCGGCTACACCTTC. This translates into CASSPQEGSGYTF. This chain connects TRBV2 to TRBJ1-2; D remains unclear. Germline CDR1 SNHLY, CDR2 FYNNEI. V was cut by 5 bases and J by 8 bases, with 15 bases left in between. CDR3 length equals 13 residues. Full variable domain (outside the CDR3, taken from reference TRBV2 and TRBJ1-2): EPEVTQTPSHQVTQMGQEVILRCVPISNHLYFYWYRQILGQKVEFLVSFYNNEISEKSEIFDDQFSVERPDGSNFTLKIRSTKLEDSAMYFCASSPQEGSGYTFGSGTRLTVV.

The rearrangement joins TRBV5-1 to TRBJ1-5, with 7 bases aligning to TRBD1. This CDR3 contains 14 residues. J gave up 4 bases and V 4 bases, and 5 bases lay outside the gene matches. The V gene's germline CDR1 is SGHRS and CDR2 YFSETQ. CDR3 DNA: TGCGCCAGCAGCCTGACAGGGAGAAATCAGCCCCAGCATTTT. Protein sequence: CASSLTGRNQPQHF.

The CDR3 sequence: CASSSVPGQGQETQYF. CDR3 DNA: TGTGCCAGCTCATCTGTCCCGGGACAGGGACAAGAGACCCAGTACTTC. The rearrangement joins TRBV18 to TRBJ2-5, with 9 nucleotides matching TRBD1. Looked up from germline, CDR1 is KGHSH and CDR2 is LQKENI. V lost 5 bases and J lost 2; bases outside the gene matches: 9. CDR3 length: 16 residues.

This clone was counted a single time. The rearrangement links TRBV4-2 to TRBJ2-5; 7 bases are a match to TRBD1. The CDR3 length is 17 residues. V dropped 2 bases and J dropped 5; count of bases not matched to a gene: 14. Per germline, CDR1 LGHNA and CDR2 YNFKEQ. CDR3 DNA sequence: TGTGCCAGCAGCCAAACGTCCGGTAGACAGGGACGGGAGACCCAGTACTTC. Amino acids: CASSQTSGRQGRETQYF.

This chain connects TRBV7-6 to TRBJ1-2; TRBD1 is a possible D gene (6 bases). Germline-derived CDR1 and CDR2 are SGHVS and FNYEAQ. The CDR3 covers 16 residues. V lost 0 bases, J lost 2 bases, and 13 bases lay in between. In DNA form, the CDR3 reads TGTGCCAGCAGCTTAGCAAGCAGGGGAATGAACTATGGCTACACCTTC. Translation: CASSLASRGMNYGYTF.

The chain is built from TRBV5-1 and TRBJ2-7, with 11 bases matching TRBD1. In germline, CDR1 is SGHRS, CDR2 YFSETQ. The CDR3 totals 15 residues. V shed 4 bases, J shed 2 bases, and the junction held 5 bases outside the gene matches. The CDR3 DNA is TGCGCCAGCAGCCCCGGACAGGGGGCAACCTACGAGCAGTACTTC. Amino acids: CASSPGQGATYEQYF.

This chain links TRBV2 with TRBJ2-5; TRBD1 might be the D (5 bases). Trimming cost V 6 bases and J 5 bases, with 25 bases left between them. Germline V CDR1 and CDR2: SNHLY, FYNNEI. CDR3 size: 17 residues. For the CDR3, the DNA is TGTGCCAGCAGATGGCTGGGTAGGGCAGGTCGACAGGAGACCCAGTACTTC. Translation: CASRWLGRAGRQETQYF. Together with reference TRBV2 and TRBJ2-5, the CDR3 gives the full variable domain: EPEVTQTPSHQVTQMGQEVILRCVPISNHLYFYWYRQILGQKVEFLVSFYNNEISEKSEIFDDQFSVERPDGSNFTLKIRSTKLEDSAMYFCASRWLGRAGRQETQYFGPGTRLLVL.

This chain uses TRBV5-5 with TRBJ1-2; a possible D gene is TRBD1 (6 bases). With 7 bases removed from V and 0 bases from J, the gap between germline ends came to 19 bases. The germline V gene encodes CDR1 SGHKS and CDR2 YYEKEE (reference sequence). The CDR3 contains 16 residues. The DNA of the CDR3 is TGTGCCAGCCGACCTACCGGGACACGAACTAACTATGGCTACACCTTC. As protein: CASRPTGTRTNYGYTF.

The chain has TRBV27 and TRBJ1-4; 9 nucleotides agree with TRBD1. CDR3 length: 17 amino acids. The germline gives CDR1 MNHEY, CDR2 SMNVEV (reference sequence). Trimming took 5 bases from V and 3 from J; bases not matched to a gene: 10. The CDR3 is CASSTSLTGGANEKLFF. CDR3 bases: TGTGCCAGCAGTACCTCCCTTACAGGGGGCGCTAATGAAAAACTGTTTTTT.

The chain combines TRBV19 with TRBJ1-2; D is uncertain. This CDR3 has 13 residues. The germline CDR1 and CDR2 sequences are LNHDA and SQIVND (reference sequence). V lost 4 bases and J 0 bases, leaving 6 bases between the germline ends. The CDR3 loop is CASSTAANYGYTF. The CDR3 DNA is TGTGCCAGTAGTACCGCGGCTAACTATGGCTACACCTTC.

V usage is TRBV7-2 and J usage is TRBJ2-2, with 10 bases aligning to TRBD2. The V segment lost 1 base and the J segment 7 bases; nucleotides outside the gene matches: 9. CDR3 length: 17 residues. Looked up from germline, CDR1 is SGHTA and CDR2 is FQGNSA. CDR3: CASSLVASGGGGGELFF. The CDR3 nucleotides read TGTGCCAGCAGCTTAGTGGCTAGCGGGGGAGGAGGCGGGGAGCTGTTTTTT.

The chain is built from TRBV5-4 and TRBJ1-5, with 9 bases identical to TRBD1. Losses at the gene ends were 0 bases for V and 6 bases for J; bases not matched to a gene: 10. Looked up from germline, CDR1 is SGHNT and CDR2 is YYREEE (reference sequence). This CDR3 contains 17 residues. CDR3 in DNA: TGTGCCAGCAGCTTGGCCGGGGGGACAGGGATGCGTCAGCCCCAGCATTTT. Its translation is CASSLAGGTGMRQPQHF.

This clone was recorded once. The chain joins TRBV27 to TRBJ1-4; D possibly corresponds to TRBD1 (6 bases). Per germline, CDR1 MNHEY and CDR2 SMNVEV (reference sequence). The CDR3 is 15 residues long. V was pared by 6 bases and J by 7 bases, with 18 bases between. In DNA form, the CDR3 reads TGTGCCAGCAGGACAGGTAGATTCAATGGTGAAAAACTGTTTTTT. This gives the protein CASRTGRFNGEKLFF.

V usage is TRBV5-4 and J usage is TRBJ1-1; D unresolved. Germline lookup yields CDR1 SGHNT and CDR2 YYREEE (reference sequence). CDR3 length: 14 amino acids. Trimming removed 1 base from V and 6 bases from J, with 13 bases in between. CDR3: CASSLWQTRAEAFF. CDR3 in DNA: TGTGCCAGCAGCTTGTGGCAGACTAGGGCTGAAGCTTTCTTT.

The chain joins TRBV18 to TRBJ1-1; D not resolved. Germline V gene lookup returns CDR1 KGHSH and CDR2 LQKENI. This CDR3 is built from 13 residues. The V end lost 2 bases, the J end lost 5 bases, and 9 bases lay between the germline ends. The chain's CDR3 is CASSPAHDTEAFF. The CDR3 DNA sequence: TGTGCCAGCTCACCAGCTCACGATACTGAAGCTTTCTTT.

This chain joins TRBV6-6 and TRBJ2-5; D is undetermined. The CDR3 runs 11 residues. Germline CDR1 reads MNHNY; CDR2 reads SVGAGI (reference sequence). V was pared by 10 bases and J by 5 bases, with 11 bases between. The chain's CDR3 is CATLRAETQYF. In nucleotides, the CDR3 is TGTGCCACCCTTCGGGCGGAGACCCAGTACTTC.

CDR3 coding DNA: TGTGCCAGCAGCTACGAAGTACTGGGGGGCCGCAACATTCAGTACTTC. Amino acids: CASSYEVLGGRNIQYF. The chain combines TRBV7-2 with TRBJ2-4; D might be TRBD1 or TRBD2, each matching 6 bases. The germline CDR1 and CDR2 sequences are SGHTA and FQGNSA. Trimming shortened V by 4 bases and J by 7 bases, and 20 bases separated the two germline ends. The CDR3 length is 16 residues.

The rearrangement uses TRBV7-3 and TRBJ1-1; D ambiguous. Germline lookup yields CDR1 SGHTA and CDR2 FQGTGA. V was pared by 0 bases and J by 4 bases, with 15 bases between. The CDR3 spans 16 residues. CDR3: CASSLTVGLRSTEAFF. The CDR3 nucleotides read TGTGCCAGCAGCTTAACGGTTGGATTGAGGTCCACTGAAGCTTTCTTT.

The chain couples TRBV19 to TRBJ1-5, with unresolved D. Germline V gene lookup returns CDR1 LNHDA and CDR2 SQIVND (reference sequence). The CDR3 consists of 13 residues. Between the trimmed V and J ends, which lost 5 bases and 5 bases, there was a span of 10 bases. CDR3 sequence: CASSPGTYQPQHF. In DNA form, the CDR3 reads TGTGCCAGTAGTCCAGGCACCTATCAGCCCCAGCATTTT.

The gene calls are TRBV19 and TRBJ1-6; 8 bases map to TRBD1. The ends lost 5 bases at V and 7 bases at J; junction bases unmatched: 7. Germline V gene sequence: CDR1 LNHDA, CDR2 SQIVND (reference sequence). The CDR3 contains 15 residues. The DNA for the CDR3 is TGTGCCAGTAGTTCCGACAGGGGCCCGAATTCACCCCTCCACTTT. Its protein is CASSSDRGPNSPLHF.

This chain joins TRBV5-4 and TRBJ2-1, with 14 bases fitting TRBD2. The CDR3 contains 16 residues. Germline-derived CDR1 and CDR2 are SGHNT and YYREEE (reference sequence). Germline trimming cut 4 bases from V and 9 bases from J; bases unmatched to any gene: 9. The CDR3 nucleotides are TGTGCCAGCAGCCCATGGACTAGCGGGGGGAAGGGTGAGCAGTTCTTC. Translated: CASSPWTSGGKGEQFF.

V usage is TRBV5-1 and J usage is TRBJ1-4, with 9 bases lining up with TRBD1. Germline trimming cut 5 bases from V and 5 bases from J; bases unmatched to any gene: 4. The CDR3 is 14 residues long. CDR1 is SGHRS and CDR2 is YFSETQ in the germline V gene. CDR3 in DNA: TGCGCCAGCAGTGTGGACAGGGGCAATGAAAAACTGTTTTTT. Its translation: CASSVDRGNEKLFF.